Sequencing of this T cell receptor (beta chain) was carried out in a study of CD8+CD57+ T cells in acquired aplastic anemia. Study at large: Sorted CD4+ and CD8+ cells yielded roughly 3.1 ug of DNA on average.

Sequenced patients had shown CD8+CD57+ cell expansion by flow cytometry. CDR1 KGHSH and CDR2 LQKENI come from the germline V gene. V was pared by 6 bases and J by 5 bases, with 14 bases between. This CDR3 comprises 13 residues. Overall study results and limits: Patients versus controls showed no significant CD8+ Simpson's diversity difference.

The study profiled TCR beta VDJ and CDR3 using genomic DNA as template. Each CDR3 protein gets one entry after TCRdb re-called the reads with MiXCR. The sample yields fewer than 250,000 distinct CDR3 sequences, approximately 45% seen once. For this clonotype: Its antigen remains unknown.

V usage is TRBV18 and J usage is TRBJ2-7; a weak D match, TRBD2 (5 bases). Sequencing used sorted CD4+, CD8+, or CD8+CD57+ T cells (not recorded which) from PBMCs. This receptor was obtained from a human donor with aplastic anemia. CDR3 bases: TGTGCCAGCTCCCACCGGACTTCGGACGAGCAGTACTTC. This sequence encodes CASSHRTSDEQYF.